This TCR beta chain was observed in a study of cytomegalovirus exposure and HLA in healthy donors. Trimming removed 4 bases at V and 2 bases at J, with 13 bases between. The CDR3 runs 15 residues. CDR1 LGHNA and CDR2 YNFKEQ come from the germline V gene. 13 Jbeta primers and 60 Vbeta primers were used for the PCR. Produced via immunoSEQ multiplex PCR; TCRdb's table is partial and in-frame only. In the table there are 160,000 or so clones, about 75% of which are singletons. The origin of this receptor is a female donor in good health and CMV-seronegative. Sequencing was performed on PBMCs. The V call is TRBV4-2, the J call TRBJ2-3; D possibly corresponds to TRBD1 (5 bases). The CDR3 region has the DNA TGTGCCAGCAGCCCAACACAGGATGACACAGATACGCAGTATTTT. Its protein is CASSPTQDDTDTQYF.